Each of the 16 T cell receptor beta chains below was sequenced from the same sample in a study of blood T cell repertoires in COVID-19. Repertoires were generated with immunoSEQ multiplex PCR, while TCRdb's copy carries only in-frame clones and drops some. Among some 99,000 clones, around 72% were seen once, and the ten largest hold around 22%. Sequencing was performed on peripheral blood. These receptor sequences come from a man aged 65 to 85 with acute or convalescent COVID-19.

The chain joins TRBV2 to TRBJ1-6; D is perhaps TRBD1 (6 bases). V dropped 3 bases and J dropped 2 bases, with 11 bases sitting between them. Germline CDR1 reads SNHLY; CDR2 reads FYNNEI. This CDR3 spans 16 amino acids. The CDR3, as DNA: TGTGCCAGCAGTGAGAGGCAGGGGACCTATAATTCACCCCTCCACTTT. Translation: CASSERQGTYNSPLHF.

Comment on this clone: The junction differs from germline at one of its ends, possibly a read error. The genes are TRBV7-7 and TRBJ2-3; 13 bases fit TRBD2. The CDR3 runs 16 residues. Germline CDR1 and CDR2: SSHAT and FNYEAQ (reference sequence). DNA of the CDR3: TGTGCTAGCAGCTTTGGGACTAGCGGGAATTGGGATACGCAGTATTTT. Translating gives CASSFGTSGNWDTQYF.

J is TRBJ1-5 and V is TRBV15, with 7 bases aligning to TRBD1. With 0 bases clipped from V and 6 bases from J, the junction kept 14 bases outside the gene matches. Germline V gene data show CDR1 as LNHNV and CDR2 as YYDKDF (reference sequence). This CDR3 has 18 residues. Written as DNA, the CDR3 is TGTGCCACCAGCAGAGATATAAGACAGGGCGGTTTACTTCAGCCCCAGCATTTT. It specifies CATSRDIRQGGLLQPQHF.

This chain links TRBV11-3 with TRBJ2-1, with D tentatively TRBD1 (7 bases). The CDR3 runs to 13 residues. Germline values: CDR1 SGHNT, CDR2 YENEEA. Trimming removed 4 bases from V and 10 bases from J, with 14 bases in between. CDR3 DNA sequence: TGTGCCAGCAGCTCGACGCGGGGACAGGAGCAGTTCTTC. It codes for CASSSTRGQEQFF.

The CDR3 DNA reads as TGTGCCAGCAGCCCTCGTTCTAGGACAGATACGCAGTATTTT. Translated: CASSPRSRTDTQYF. The chain couples TRBV25-1 to TRBJ2-3; D is uncertain. Trimming left V 6 bases short and J 3 bases short, with 13 bases between. The CDR3 consists of 14 residues. Germline V gene sequence: CDR1 MGHDK, CDR2 SYGVNS.

This CDR3 is CASKRMLPDTQYF. The DNA of the CDR3 is TGTGCCAGCAAGAGGATGCTCCCAGATACGCAGTATTTT. The rearrangement joins TRBV28 to TRBJ2-3; D is undetermined. Trimming removed 7 bases at V and 4 bases at J, with 12 bases between. Germline loops: CDR1 MDHEN, CDR2 SYDVKM. The CDR3 runs to 13 residues.

The chain's CDR3 is CASSLSSTVGTSGYTF. The CDR3 DNA sequence: TGTGCCAGCAGTTTATCTTCCACGGTGGGGACTAGTGGCTACACCTTC. This rearrangement joins TRBV27 to TRBJ1-2, with D perhaps matching TRBD1 (5 bases). The CDR3 has 16 amino acids. Germline CDR1 and CDR2: MNHEY and SMNVEV (reference sequence). V lost 0 bases and J lost 7, with 18 bases in between.

The chain uses TRBV5-1 and TRBJ2-3; the D gene is possibly TRBD2 (5 bases). This CDR3 has 14 amino acids. V lost 1 base and J 6 bases, leaving 12 bases between the germline ends. CDR1 is SGHRS and CDR2 is YFSETQ in the germline V gene. The CDR3 DNA follows: TGCGCCAGCAGCTTGCCAGAGGGTGGGGATACGCAGTATTTT. Translated: CASSLPEGGDTQYF.

This clone was observed a handful of times. This chain joins TRBV10-3 and TRBJ1-2; D uncertain. Germline V gives CDR1 ENHRY, CDR2 SYGVKD. The CDR3 consists of 12 residues. V lost 0 bases to trimming and J lost 5 bases, with 4 bases between them. DNA for the CDR3: TGTGCCATCAGTGAGTCGCAGTATGGCTACACCTTC. This encodes CAISESQYGYTF.

CDR3 in amino acids: CSASYKDRDNQPQHF. The CDR3 DNA reads as TGCAGTGCTAGTTATAAGGACAGGGACAATCAGCCCCAGCATTTT. The rearrangement links TRBV20-1 to TRBJ1-5; TRBD1 agrees at 8 bases. This CDR3 has 15 amino acids. CDR1 and CDR2 from the germline V gene are DFQATT and SNEGSKA (reference sequence). V lost 3 bases and J lost 3; bases outside the gene matches: 7.

The chain combines TRBV30 with TRBJ2-3; a weak D match, TRBD2 (7 bases). This CDR3 has 15 amino acids. V was clipped by 4 bases and J by 4 bases, with 18 bases between them. CDR1 is GTSNPN, CDR2 SVGIG, per germline (reference sequence). CDR3 region: CAWKGGAGIPDTQYF. In nucleotides, the CDR3 is TGTGCCTGGAAGGGGGGAGCGGGAATACCAGATACGCAGTATTTT.

This chain links TRBV30 with TRBJ2-1; no reliable D call. V lost 5 bases, J lost 4 bases, and 12 bases lay in between. The CDR3 is 13 amino acids. In germline, CDR1 is GTSNPN, CDR2 SVGIG (reference sequence). The CDR3 loop reads CAWRVNGYNEQFF. For the CDR3, the DNA is TGTGCCTGGCGGGTGAACGGGTACAATGAGCAGTTCTTC.

This chain joins TRBV29-1 and TRBJ1-3; D is unresolved. The CDR3 sequence is 12 residues long. CDR1 is SQVTM and CDR2 is ANQGSEA in the germline V gene. The V end was cut by 5 bases, the J end by 4 bases, with 9 bases between. The CDR3 region has the DNA TGCAGCGTTAAAGCGGGGGGAAACACCATATATTTT. Protein: CSVKAGGNTIYF.

This chain connects TRBV21-1 to TRBJ2-2; TRBD2 is the table's D call, not checked against the DNA. TRBV21-1 has pseudogene status. The CDR3 extends over 18 amino acids. The chain's CDR3 is CASSKTGKGLAGSGELFF. The DNA of the CDR3 is TGTGCCAGCAGCAAGACCGGTAAGGGACTAGCGGGATCTGGGGAGCTGTTTTTT.

In its sample, this clone was seen once. The V call is TRBV5-3, the J call TRBJ2-5, with a possible D match to TRBD2 (6 bases). TRBV5-3 belongs to the ORF category, with a function that is uncertain. The CDR3 runs 14 residues. With 4 bases removed from V and 5 bases from J, the gap between germline ends came to 15 bases. The CDR3 sequence: CARSKKREEETQYF. As DNA, the CDR3 is TGTGCCAGAAGCAAAAAAAGGGAGGAGGAGACCCAGTACTTC.

The chain couples TRBV5-1 to TRBJ1-1; D gene ambiguous. CDR1 and CDR2 from the germline V gene are SGHRS and YFSETQ. The CDR3 is 13 residues long. Trimming shortened V by 0 bases and J by 7 bases, and 10 bases separated the two germline ends. The CDR3 DNA reads as TGCGCCAGCAGCTTGGGCGGAGTCAATGAAGCTTTCTTT. It translates to CASSLGGVNEAFF.